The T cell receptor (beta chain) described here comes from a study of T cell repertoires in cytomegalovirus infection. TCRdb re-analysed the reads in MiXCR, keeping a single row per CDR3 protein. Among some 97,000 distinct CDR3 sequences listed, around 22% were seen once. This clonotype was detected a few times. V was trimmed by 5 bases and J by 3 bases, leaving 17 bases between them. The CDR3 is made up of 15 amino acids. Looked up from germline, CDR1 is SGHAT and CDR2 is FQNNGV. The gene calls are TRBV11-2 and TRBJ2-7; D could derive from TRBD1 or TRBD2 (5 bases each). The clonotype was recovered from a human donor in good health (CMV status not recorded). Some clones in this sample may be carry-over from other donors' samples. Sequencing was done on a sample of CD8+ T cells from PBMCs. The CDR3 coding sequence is TGTGCCAGCAGCCACCCCAGGGATGGACTCTACGAGCAGTACTTC. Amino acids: CASSHPRDGLYEQYF.